This T cell receptor beta chain was found in a study of circulating and synovial CD4+ cells in juvenile arthritis. General study results and limits: Circulating pathogenic-like lymphocytes shared a substantially higher fraction of CDR3 sequences with synovium than bulk blood. Shared-clonotype fractions with synovium likely underestimate full repertoire overlap. These repertoires were less diverse than bulk blood CD4 repertoires.

Note on this clone: Its target is unknown.

This CDR3 has 13 amino acids. Per the germline V gene, CDR1 is ENHRY and CDR2 is SYGVKD. V was clipped by 9 bases and J by 6 bases; unmatched bases: 7. Assay used: immunoSEQ multiplex PCR; TCRdb lists only in-frame clones, some missing. The sample lists some 16,000 clones; more than 75% were seen once. The sequence derives from a human donor with juvenile idiopathic arthritis. Material: CD4+ T cells from blood. The chain couples TRBV10-3 to TRBJ2-1, with 8 bases lining up with TRBD2. The CDR3 spells CAIQAGGFNEQFF. The CDR3 nucleotides are TGTGCCATTCAGGCGGGAGGCTTCAATGAGCAGTTCTTC.